This TCR beta chain was profiled in a study of blood T cells in healthy people across ages. Overall study findings and caveats: With unsorted PBMCs, a conclusive comparison of naive versus antigen-experienced cells was not possible. A roughly linear age-dependent decrease characterized TCR beta diversity per million T cells. Aged donors had fewer naive CD4+ cells and lower diversity than long-lived donors.

It was with a sample-barcoded 5' primer and a J-beta primer mix that a second PCR of about 6 to 12 cycles was run. TCRdb reanalysed the 5' RACE reads using MiXCR and keeps one entry per CDR3 protein. The sample holds approximately 850,000 distinct CDR3 sequences, 44% seen once. Comments on this clonotype: Its cognate antigen is unknown.

The CDR3 contains 15 residues. The ends lost 2 bases at V and 4 bases at J; junction bases unmatched: 5. Looked up from germline, CDR1 is MNHEY and CDR2 is SVGAGI. Samples had at least 6.5 million PBMCs isolated from them. The chain recombines TRBV6-5 with TRBJ2-1, with 7 bases identical to TRBD1. The TCR was taken from a man in his sixties in good health. Sequences were obtained from blood. DNA for the CDR3: TGTGCCAGCAGTTACCGGGACAGATCTTACAATGAGCAGTTCTTC. The encoded protein is CASSYRDRSYNEQFF.